This T cell receptor (beta chain) was captured by sequencing in a study of blood T cell repertoires in COVID-19. Across the study: The study drew acute and convalescent COVID-19 samples from the United States, Italy and Spain.

Sequencing used immunoSEQ multiplex PCR; TCRdb keeps in-frame clones, though not all of them. In the table there are about 240,000 clones, 83% of which are singletons. The CDR3 spans 14 residues. Trimming left V 4 bases short and J 0 bases short, with 8 bases between. Looked up from germline, CDR1 is SGHKS and CDR2 is YYEKEE (reference sequence). The TCR comes from a woman in her thirties or forties who had been exposed to COVID-19. The chain couples TRBV5-5 to TRBJ1-5, with D perhaps TRBD1 (5 bases). Sequences were obtained from PBMCs or T cells enriched from blood (not recorded which). Here the CDR3 reads CASSGGYSNQPQHF. CDR3 nucleotides: TGTGCCAGCAGCGGGGGGTATAGCAATCAGCCCCAGCATTTT.